Listed below are T cell receptor beta chains from one sample, sequenced in a study of regulatory and conventional T cells in RAG deficiency. Measured with immunoSEQ multiplex PCR; TCRdb has only the in-frame clones, and not every one. Of 25,000 to 35,000 clones detected, about 90% appear once; the ten largest clones hold approximately 5.6%. The same specimen was also included in a second study, on regulatory T cells.

Material for sequencing was CD8+ T cells sorted from blood. Receptors originate from a human donor in good health. The CDR3 runs from the conserved cysteine through the conserved F or W. The D gene is left open where the match is weak. Rows give clone size only sometimes, using once, few, many, or a class for an expanded clone.

.,TRBV7-8,TRBD2,TRBJ2-7,CASSSGVAGAYEQYF,TGTGCCAGCAGCTCCGGCGTAGCGGGAGCTTACGAGCAGTACTTC
.,TRBV9,.,TRBJ2-2,CASSVGGRVGTGELFF,TGTGCCAGCAGCGTAGGGGGCAGGGTAGGCACCGGGGAGCTGTTTTTT
.,TRBV7-9,.,TRBJ1-1,CASSSDRLEAFF,TGTGCCAGCAGCTCTGACAGGTTGGAAGCTTTCTTT
.,TRBV11-3,TRBD1,TRBJ2-3,CASSSRDSNTDTQYF,TGTGCCAGCAGCTCCCGGGACAGTAACACAGATACGCAGTATTTT
.,TRBV6-5,.,TRBJ2-7,CASNDMGGGYEQYF,TGTGCCAGCAATGACATGGGAGGGGGCTACGAGCAGTACTTC
.,TRBV29-1,.,TRBJ2-2,CSVASAGELFF,TGCAGCGTAGCCTCGGCCGGGGAGCTGTTTTTT
.,TRBV10-3,TRBD1,TRBJ2-7,CAISRQGENEQYF,TGTGCCATCAGTCGACAGGGAGAAAACGAGCAGTACTTC
.,TRBV6-1,.,TRBJ2-1,CASGTSLENNEQFF,TGTGCCAGCGGGACCTCATTAGAAAACAATGAGCAGTTCTTC
.,TRBV11-2,.,TRBJ1-6,CASSRDHSWGNSPLHF,TGTGCCAGCAGTCGAGACCATAGTTGGGGGAATTCACCCCTCCACTTT
few,TRBV6-1,TRBD1,TRBJ2-7,CASSEGQGVSYEQYF,TGTGCCAGCAGTGAAGGACAGGGGGTCTCCTACGAGCAGTACTTC
.,TRBV11-3,.,TRBJ2-1,CASSLTGGDYNEQFF,TGTGCCAGCAGCTTGACAGGCGGGGACTACAATGAGCAGTTCTTC
.,TRBV14,.,TRBJ2-1,CASSQGQGNEQFF,TGTGCCAGCAGCCAAGGCCAGGGGAATGAGCAGTTCTTC
.,TRBV19,TRBD2,TRBJ2-2,CASGTTNTGELFF,TGTGCCAGTGGGACTACCAACACCGGGGAGCTGTTTTTT
.,TRBV19,TRBD2,TRBJ2-7,CASSSGLADEQYF,TGTGCCAGTAGTTCGGGACTAGCGGACGAGCAGTACTTC
.,TRBV6-5,TRBD2,TRBJ2-1,CASSYSTSVSYNEQFF,TGTGCCAGCAGTTACTCGACTAGCGTCTCCTACAATGAGCAGTTCTTC
.,TRBV14,TRBD2,TRBJ2-1,CASSQNLAEGHNEQFF,TGTGCCAGCAGCCAGAATCTAGCGGAGGGACACAATGAGCAGTTCTTC
.,TRBV5-1,.,TRBJ1-1,CASSEGDSEAFF,TGCGCCAGCAGCGAAGGGGATTCTGAAGCTTTCTTT
.,TRBV11-2,TRBD2,TRBJ2-7,CASSLVGSGGGWYEQYF,TGTGCCAGCAGCTTAGTAGGTAGCGGGGGAGGATGGTACGAGCAGTACTTC
.,TRBV10-1,.,TRBJ2-1,CASSDGVGDRYNEQFF,TGCGCCAGCAGTGATGGTGTAGGTGACAGGTACAATGAGCAGTTCTTC
once,TRBV7-3,.,TRBJ2-2,CASSETTNTGELFF,TGTGCCAGCAGCGAGACTACGAACACCGGGGAGCTGTTTTTT
.,TRBV13,.,TRBJ2-1,CASSLFSGVVEQFF,TGTGCCAGCAGCTTGTTTTCAGGGGTCGTTGAGCAGTTCTTC
.,TRBV6-5,TRBD1,TRBJ1-1,CASSERGQILEAFF,TGTGCCAGCAGTGAGCGGGGACAGATTTTAGAAGCTTTCTTT
.,TRBV19,.,TRBJ1-2,CASLASLWGGYTF,TGTGCCAGTCTGGCTTCTCTTTGGGGTGGCTACACCTTC
.,TRBV4-1,.,TRBJ1-1,CASSQEGIMNTEAFF,TGCGCCAGCAGCCAAGAAGGTATCATGAACACTGAAGCTTTCTTT
.,TRBV9,.,TRBJ2-7,CASSQGGSSYEQYF,TGTGCCAGCAGCCAAGGGGGTAGCTCCTACGAGCAGTACTTC
.,TRBV5-3,.,TRBJ1-1,CARSLSCRGTEAFF,TGTGCCAGAAGCCTCTCCTGTCGAGGCACTGAAGCTTTCTTT
.,TRBV27,TRBD1,TRBJ1-1,CASSLWQSGTAAEAFF,TGTGCCAGCAGTTTATGGCAATCGGGGACAGCGGCTGAAGCTTTCTTT
.,TRBV5-4,TRBD2,TRBJ2-5,CASSSPSGRARETQYF,TGTGCCAGCAGCTCTCCAAGCGGGAGGGCCAGAGAGACCCAGTACTTC
.,TRBV19,.,TRBJ2-7,CASSMVQGLEQYF,TGTGCCAGTAGTATGGTACAGGGTCTCGAGCAGTACTTC
.,TRBV9,TRBD1,TRBJ1-5,CASSVSDGTGANQPQHF,TGTGCCAGCAGCGTATCGGACGGGACAGGGGCCAATCAGCCCCAGCATTTT
few,TRBV6-5,.,TRBJ2-6,CVSSYSGQSGASVLTF,TGTGTCAGCAGTTACTCGGGGCAGTCTGGGGCCAGCGTCCTGACTTTC
.,TRBV6-1,.,TRBJ2-7,CASSDLPSSYEQYF,TGTGCCAGCAGTGACCTGCCCAGCTCCTACGAGCAGTACTTC
.,TRBV4-1,TRBD2,TRBJ2-7,CASSPGTTELSYEQYF,TGCGCCAGCAGCCCGGGGACTACCGAACTCTCCTACGAGCAGTACTTC
.,TRBV9,TRBD2,TRBJ2-3,CASSVNREGPTDTQYF,TGTGCCAGCAGCGTAAATCGGGAGGGCCCGACAGATACGCAGTATTTT
.,TRBV27,.,TRBJ2-5,CASSLSTPLETQYF,TGTGCCAGCAGTTTAAGTACTCCTCTGGAGACCCAGTACTTC
.,TRBV4-1,.,TRBJ1-1,CASSQELTSPTEAFF,TGCGCCAGCAGCCAAGAACTTACATCACCGACTGAAGCTTTCTTT
.,TRBV7-2,.,TRBJ1-1,CVLQGGGNTEAFF,TGTGTCTTACAGGGAGGGGGGAACACTGAAGCTTTCTTT
.,TRBV7-7,.,TRBJ2-1,CASSFPGQEQFF,TGTGCTAGCAGCTTTCCGGGACAAGAGCAGTTCTTC
.,TRBV13,.,TRBJ2-2,CASSFRTGELFF,TGTGCCAGCAGCTTTCGCACCGGGGAGCTGTTTTTT
.,TRBV10-3,.,TRBJ2-1,CAISESKGNGDNEQFF,TGTGCCATCAGTGAGTCGAAGGGTAATGGGGACAATGAGCAGTTCTTC
.,TRBV11-2,TRBD1,TRBJ2-7,CASSFGTDVFYEQYF,TGTGCCAGCAGCTTCGGGACAGACGTTTTCTACGAGCAGTACTTC